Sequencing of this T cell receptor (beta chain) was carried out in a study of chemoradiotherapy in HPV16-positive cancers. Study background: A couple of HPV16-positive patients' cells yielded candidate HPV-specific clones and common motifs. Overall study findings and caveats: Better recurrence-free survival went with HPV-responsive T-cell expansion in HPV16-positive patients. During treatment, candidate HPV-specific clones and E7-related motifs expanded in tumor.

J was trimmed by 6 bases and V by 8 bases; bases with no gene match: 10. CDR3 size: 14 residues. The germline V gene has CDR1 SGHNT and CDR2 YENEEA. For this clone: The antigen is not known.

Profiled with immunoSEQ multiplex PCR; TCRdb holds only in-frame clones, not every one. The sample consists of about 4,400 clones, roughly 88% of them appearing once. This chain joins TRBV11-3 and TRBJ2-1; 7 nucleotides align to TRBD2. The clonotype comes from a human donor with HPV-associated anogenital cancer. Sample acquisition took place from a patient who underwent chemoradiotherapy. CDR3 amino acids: CASGPGGLSNEQFF. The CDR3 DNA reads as TGTGCCAGCGGGCCGGGAGGTTTGAGCAATGAGCAGTTCTTC.